The T cell receptor (beta chain) described here comes from a study of technical replicates of blood from a handful of donors. Libraries were prepared by immunoSEQ multiplex PCR; TCRdb keeps only in-frame clonotypes and omits some of them. Among about 83,000 clones listed, approximately 94% were seen once. The CDR3 consists of 13 residues. V was shortened by 4 bases and J by 9 bases, with 14 bases between the two germline ends. Germline V gene sequence: CDR1 SGHDN, CDR2 FVKESK. The V gene is TRBV14, the J gene TRBJ2-3, with D possibly being TRBD2 (5 bases). The receptor's source is a human donor in good health. What was sequenced was T cells isolated from PBMCs. The CDR3 is CASSLETGITQYF. In DNA form, the CDR3 reads TGTGCCAGCAGCCTCGAAACCGGGATAACGCAGTATTTT.